This TCR beta chain was retrieved from a study of blood T cell repertoires in COVID-19 (dated by TCRdb to about 2020). A note on the overall study: The collaborator samples originated in the United States, Italy and Spain and spanned the acute and convalescent phases of COVID-19. Samples came from the ongoing ImmuneRACE study (first 160 participants) plus 1,254 subjects from 6 global collaborators. The repertoires were made available in a free public database intended to serve as a resource for research on the immune response to SARS-CoV-2. Where available, HLA class I and class II types were obtained from metadata supplied by the sample provider rather than from assay-based typing. The prospective study material was composed of cDNA or gDNA derived from T cells, B-cell-depleted T cells, or PBMCs. The dataset comprised deeply sampled blood TCRbeta repertoires from subjects exposed to, actively infected with, or recovered from COVID-19. Sample metadata almost always included a de-identified subject ID, COVID-19 status, age in years and sex. Overall results and qualifications from the work: The amount of clinical and demographic metadata varied by source and participant and was provided uncurated.

Participants in the prospective study were aged 18 to 89 years, lived in over 20 United States geographic areas, and enrolled through a virtual design. To assign participants to cohorts, the prospective study relied on clinical history that participants themselves reported in a screening survey and a study questionnaire. For ImmuneRACE Cohort 3, a participant was defined as recovered based on two consecutive negative NP/OP PCR tests, clearance by a healthcare professional, or resolution of symptoms. Each participant in the prospective study had whole blood, serum and a nasopharyngeal or oropharyngeal swab collected by mobile phlebotomists. Prospective study participants could optionally give additional blood draws and questionnaires over a 2-month period. Blood samples from the prospective study were shipped frozen or at room temperature prior to DNA extraction. Trimming removed 4 bases from V and 10 bases from J; the gene matches leave 10 bases unexplained. There are 15 amino acids in the CDR3, from cysteine to phenylalanine inclusive. Only the CDR3 portion is preserved as DNA: 45 bases, with reading frame beginning at the first base. Per the germline V gene (reference sequence), PRHDT is the CDR1 and FYEKMQ is the CDR2.

TCRbeta CDR3 regions were amplified from genomic DNA using the immunoSEQ Assay, a bias-controlled multiplex PCR. In the original analysis: The number of nucleated cells in each sample was estimated from the amplification of reference gene primers within the assay. To quantify the absolute abundance of each unique TCRbeta CDR3 rearrangement, sequence reads were collapsed and filtered. For each sample, productive Simpson clonality was calculated as the square root of Simpson's diversity index over productive rearrangements. TCRdb took this table from immuneACCESS and kept in-frame rearrangements with V and J called. Such tables lack part of the clones; where checked against another copy, unresolved V genes explain under half of the gap, and the rest is unexplained. V and J calls and clone size are as listed in that table; D and trimming were resolved from the DNA. For this sample the table gives 150,000 to 200,000 clones, of which around 87% were detected only once. The ten largest clones represent 6.6% of the sample.

The table lists this clone with a count of one. There is no known antigen for this receptor. Base qualities are not at hand, and no much larger clone is one base apart. The source of this sequence is a woman between 45 and 65 years old who had recovered from COVID-19. Sequencing was carried out using PBMCs or T cells enriched from blood (not recorded which). Here the chain combines TRBV13 and TRBJ1-6, and 7 junctional nucleotides match TRBD1. The CDR3 corresponds to CASSSRDRKGSPLHF. The nucleotide sequence is given as TGTGCCAGCAGCTCGCGGGACAGAAAGGGATCACCCCTCCACTTT.